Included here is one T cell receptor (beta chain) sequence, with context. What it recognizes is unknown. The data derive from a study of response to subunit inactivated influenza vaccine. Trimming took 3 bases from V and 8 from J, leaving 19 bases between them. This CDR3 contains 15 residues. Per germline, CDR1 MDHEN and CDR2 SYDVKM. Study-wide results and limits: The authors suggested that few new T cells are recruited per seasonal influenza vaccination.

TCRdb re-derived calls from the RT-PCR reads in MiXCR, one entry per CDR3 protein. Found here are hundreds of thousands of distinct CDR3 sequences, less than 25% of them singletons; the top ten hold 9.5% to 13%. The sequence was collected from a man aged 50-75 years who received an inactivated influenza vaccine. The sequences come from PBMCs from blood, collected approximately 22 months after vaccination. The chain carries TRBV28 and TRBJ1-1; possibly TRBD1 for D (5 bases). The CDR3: CASSFLGDSSLEAFF. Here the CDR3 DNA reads TGTGCCAGCAGTTTTTTGGGGGATTCGAGTCTGGAAGCTTTCTTT.